One TCR beta chain is described in this entry. The antigen remains undetermined. The sample comes from a study of T cells after yellow fever vaccination. General study findings and limits: Clones that expanded after primary vaccination mostly reappeared after the booster (96% CD4, 88% CD8).

Looked up from germline, CDR1 is SGHVS and CDR2 is FQNEAQ. The CDR3 totals 15 residues. V gave up 6 bases and J gave up 4 bases; unmatched junction bases: 3. TCRdb re-called the 5' RACE reads with MiXCR, one entry per CDR3 protein. The sample includes around 300,000 distinct CDR3 sequences, 10% to 15% of them seen just once. Sequencing used CD4+ T cells sorted from PBMCs, obtained 45 days after the yellow fever booster vaccination. V usage is TRBV7-8 and J usage is TRBJ2-1; 13 positions match TRBD2. The source of this sequence is a man in his thirties or forties who received the YFV17D yellow fever vaccine. CDR3 bases: TGTGCCAGCAGGCGGACTAGCGGGGGTTACAATGAGCAGTTCTTC. Its translation is CASRRTSGGYNEQFF.